Each of the 9 T cell receptor beta chains below was sequenced from the same sample in a study of T-cell reconstitution after alpha-beta-depleted transplantation in children. Unique molecular identifiers featured in how the TCRbeta library was prepared. TCRdb processed the PCR reads anew with MiXCR; each CDR3 protein has one entry. The table has about 640,000 distinct CDR3 sequences, over 15% seen once; the top ten hold approximately 1%. This material consisted of PBMCs from the stem cell graft donor, taken from the stem cell graft. The receptors originated from a human donor who donated a stem cell graft to a child with acute myeloid leukemia.

This clonotype was observed a handful of times. The V call is TRBV12-3 or TRBV12-4, the J call TRBJ1-1, with no clear D. V lost 3 bases to trimming and J lost 5 bases, with 16 bases between them. The CDR3 spans 15 residues. This chain's CDR3 is CASSLTSQRGTEAFF. DNA of the CDR3: TGTGCCAGCAGTTTGACATCGCAAAGAGGGACTGAAGCTTTCTTT.

Concerning this clonotype itself: A clone one base away is much larger, so this may be a read error. The CDR3 DNA is TGTGCCAGCCTTACTAGGGGACCGGGCTATGGCTACACCTTC. It codes for CASLTRGPGYGYTF. The chain couples TRBV12-3 or TRBV12-4 to TRBJ1-2; D is possibly TRBD1 (5 bases). The CDR3 contains 14 residues. Trimming removed 8 bases from V and 4 bases from J, with 17 bases in between.

The J gene is TRBJ2-5, the V gene TRBV10-3, with TRBD1 as a possible D gene (5 bases). V lost 2 bases and J 7 bases, leaving 14 bases between the germline ends. The germline CDR1 and CDR2 sequences are ENHRY and SYGVKD. CDR3 length: 14 amino acids. CDR3 sequence: CAISEVGALGTQYF. CDR3 bases: TGTGCCATCAGTGAGGTTGGGGCTCTAGGGACCCAGTACTTC.

J is TRBJ2-6 and V is TRBV7-2; TRBD2 is a possible D gene (5 bases). V dropped 3 bases and J dropped 1 base, with 7 bases sitting between them. CDR3 length equals 15 residues. Germline assignment: CDR1 SGHTA and CDR2 FQGNSA. As DNA, the CDR3 is TGTGCCAGCAGCTTCCGGGAATCTGGGGCCAACGTCCTGACTTTC. Translation gives CASSFRESGANVLTF.

This chain connects TRBV18 to TRBJ2-7; unclear D gene. The CDR3 runs 16 residues. Trimming shortened V by 6 bases and J by 3 bases, and 21 bases separated the two germline ends. Germline-derived CDR1 and CDR2 are KGHSH and LQKENI. CDR3 protein: CASSYSGWPEYYEQYF. The CDR3, as DNA: TGTGCCAGCTCTTACTCAGGATGGCCGGAGTACTACGAGCAGTACTTC.

This clonotype was recorded many times. The chain couples TRBV5-5 to TRBJ1-1; 8 nucleotides line up with TRBD1. Germline V gene lookup returns CDR1 SGHKS and CDR2 YYEKEE (reference sequence). CDR3 size: 15 residues. Trimming took 2 bases from V and 3 from J; bases not matched to a gene: 6. The CDR3, as DNA: TGTGCCAGCAGCTTCTCGGGACAGGCGTACACTGAAGCTTTCTTT. It specifies CASSFSGQAYTEAFF.

The rearrangement joins TRBV7-9 to TRBJ1-1; the D gene is possibly TRBD1 (5 bases). The CDR3 totals 14 residues. Germline V gives CDR1 SEHNR, CDR2 FQNEAQ (reference sequence). The germline V and J ends were trimmed by 4 bases and 0 bases, with 9 bases remaining between them. In nucleotides, the CDR3 is TGTGCCAGCAGCTCCCCAGGGATGAACACTGAAGCTTTCTTT. Translation gives CASSSPGMNTEAFF.

V gene TRBV5-6 combines with J gene TRBJ2-7, with a weak D call TRBD2 (6 bases). The germline gives CDR1 SGHDT, CDR2 YYEEEE. V was cut by 8 bases and J by 2 bases, with 23 bases left in between. The CDR3 covers 16 residues. This chain's CDR3 is CARLNVPGLETYEQYF. CDR3 bases: TGTGCCAGGCTTAACGTTCCGGGACTGGAGACCTACGAGCAGTACTTC. Full variable domain (missing parts from reference TRBV5-6 and TRBJ2-7): DAGVTQSPTHLIKTRGQQVTLRCSPKSGHDTVSWYQQALGQGPQFIFQYYEEEERQRGNFPDRFSGHQFPNYSSELNVNALLLGDSALYLCARLNVPGLETYEQYFGPGTRLTVT.

The rearrangement links TRBV7-9 to TRBJ2-3, with D unresolved. The germline V gene encodes CDR1 SEHNR and CDR2 FQNEAQ (reference sequence). Trimming removed 1 base from V and 1 base from J, with 9 bases in between. The CDR3 is 15 amino acids. The CDR3 DNA reads TGTGCCAGCAGCTTAGTGAGTGACGGCACAGATACGCAGTATTTT. It yields the protein CASSLVSDGTDTQYF.